The 11 T cell receptor beta chains presented below share a single source sample, sequenced in a study of T-cell memory formation after mild COVID-19. TCRdb re-analysed the 5' RACE reads in MiXCR, keeping a single row per CDR3 protein. The sample contains roughly 47,000 distinct CDR3 sequences, around 7.3% of which appear only once. The sequenced sample consisted of PBMCs or a T cell subset sorted from them (not recorded which). These receptors originate from a man aged 18 to 29 who had mild COVID-19 (a few samples of this study predate the infection). Cell type and time point are not known.

The sample holds a few counts of this clonotype. The chain combines TRBV7-9 with TRBJ2-3; 9 bases are a match to TRBD1. This CDR3 is 14 amino acids long. V shed 5 bases and J 6 bases; nucleotides not matched to a gene: 6. Germline V gene sequence: CDR1 SEHNR, CDR2 FQNEAQ (reference sequence). The CDR3 is CASSIRQGVDTQYF. The CDR3, as DNA: TGTGCCAGCAGCATTAGACAGGGGGTGGATACGCAGTATTTT. Full variable domain (missing parts from reference TRBV7-9 and TRBJ2-3): DTGVSQNPRHKITKRGQNVTFRCDPISEHNRLYWYRQTLGQGPEFLTYFQNEAQLEKSRLLSDRFSAERPKGSFSTLEIQRTEQGDSAMYLCASSIRQGVDTQYFGPGTRLTVL.

This rearrangement joins TRBV11-1 to TRBJ2-7; 8 bases align to TRBD1. Germline V CDR1 and CDR2: SGHAT, FQDESV (reference sequence). Trimming at V came to 6 bases and at J to 0 bases, leaving 4 bases not matched to a gene. The CDR3 runs to 14 residues. The CDR3: CASRSTGGSYEQYV. The CDR3 DNA reads as TGTGCCAGCAGATCAACAGGGGGCTCCTACGAGCAGTACGTC.

In its sample, this clonotype was seen many times. V gene TRBV5-6 combines with J gene TRBJ2-5; 8 nucleotides line up with TRBD1. This CDR3 is 15 amino acids long. Germline loops: CDR1 SGHDT, CDR2 YYEEEE. Trimming took 0 bases from V and 3 from J; bases not matched to a gene: 4. The CDR3 region has the DNA TGTGCCAGCAGCTTGGTGGACAGGGTGGAAGAGACCCAGTACTTC. The encoded protein is CASSLVDRVEETQYF.

This clonotype has a handful of counts. The chain employs TRBV4-3 and TRBJ2-3; TRBD1 agrees at 11 bases. From germline, CDR1 is LGHNA and CDR2 YSLEER. J was trimmed by 5 bases and V by 5 bases; bases with no gene match: 6. There are 15 residues in the CDR3. The CDR3 region has the DNA TGCGCCAGCAGCTACGGACAGGGGGCGGTAGATACGCAGTATTTT. Its protein is CASSYGQGAVDTQYF.

This clonotype was detected only a few times. The J gene is TRBJ2-2, the V gene TRBV3-1, with no clear D. Germline V lookup: CDR1 LGHDT, CDR2 YNNKEL (reference sequence). Trimming pared 0 bases from V and 1 base from J, leaving 3 bases between. The CDR3 consists of 14 residues. The CDR3 loop reads CASSQDRNTGELFF. CDR3 in DNA: TGTGCCAGCAGCCAAGACAGGAACACCGGGGAGCTGTTTTTT.

The chain combines TRBV5-1 with TRBJ1-6; D gene uncertain. The CDR3 sequence is 16 residues long. Germline CDR1 SGHRS, CDR2 YFSETQ. Trimming left V 5 bases short and J 8 bases short, with 20 bases between. The CDR3 bases are TGCGCCAGCAGTCTCACCCCACCAGACACGGATTCACCCCTCCACTTT. Amino acid sequence: CASSLTPPDTDSPLHF.

This clonotype showed up just a few times. J is TRBJ2-3 and V is TRBV6-5, with TRBD2 as a possible D gene (5 bases). The CDR3 contains 14 residues. CDR1 MNHEY and CDR2 SVGAGI come from the germline V gene. The ends were cut back, 2 bases at V and 8 bases at J, with 14 bases in the middle. CDR3 in DNA: TGTGCCAGCAGTTACACCGGGGTCATAGGTACGCAGTATTTT. Translation gives CASSYTGVIGTQYF.

The chain carries TRBV7-9 and TRBJ2-2, with D hard to call. The length of the CDR3 is 12 residues. Per germline, CDR1 SEHNR and CDR2 FQNEAQ (reference sequence). V lost 1 base to trimming and J lost 6 bases, with 3 bases between them. CDR3 DNA: TGTGCCAGCAGCTTAGGGCCCGGGGAGCTGTTTTTT. Its protein product is CASSLGPGELFF.

This clonotype was seen many times. The chain has TRBV5-1 and TRBJ2-7; D ambiguous. Germline-derived CDR1 and CDR2 are SGHRS and YFSETQ. The CDR3 spans 15 residues. V was trimmed by 2 bases and J by 0 bases, leaving 12 bases between them. The CDR3 DNA is TGCGCCAGCAGCTTTGTAGTTGTTGGCTCCTACGAGCAGTACTTC. This translates into CASSFVVVGSYEQYF.

This clonotype was seen only a few times. This sequence joins TRBV5-6 and TRBJ2-4; a weak D match, TRBD2 (7 bases). The germline V gene encodes CDR1 SGHDT and CDR2 YYEEEE. This CDR3 region has 13 residues. V gave up 9 bases and J gave up 9 bases, with 19 bases separating them. The CDR3 sequence is CATLRGGAGIQYF. The CDR3 DNA sequence: TGTGCCACCTTAAGGGGGGGAGCTGGCATTCAGTACTTC.

This clonotype came up many times. The chain is built from TRBV9 and TRBJ2-3, with D tentatively TRBD2 (6 bases). Trimming cost V 3 bases and J 4 bases, with 9 bases left between them. This CDR3 is 13 amino acids long. Per germline, CDR1 SGDLS and CDR2 YYNGEE. For the CDR3, the DNA is TGTGCCAGCAGCGAAACGGGGGCAGATACGCAGTATTTT. This sequence encodes CASSETGADTQYF.